The clone carrying this T cell receptor beta chain was counted ten times or more. These data belong to a study of T cells in Graves' hyperthyroidism and ophthalmopathy. The CDR3 spans 13 residues. V gave up 4 bases and J gave up 3 bases, with 9 bases separating them. Per germline, CDR1 LGHNT and CDR2 FRNRAP. Researchers took RNA transcripts and amplified the TCR beta CDR3 regions from them. The HTBI primer set served for first-round RT-PCR of the TCR CDR3. TCRdb reprocessed the multiplex PCR reads via MiXCR and lists one record per CDR3 protein. The repertoire consists of roughly 570,000 distinct CDR3 sequences, with around 45% occurring once and the leading ten covering roughly 7.7%.

This rearrangement joins TRBV12-5 to TRBJ1-1, with D unclear. The source material was peripheral blood or thyroid tissue (not recorded which). The receptor comes from a woman under 30 with Graves' hyperthyroidism. The CDR3 here is CASGWEIDTEAFF. The DNA for the CDR3 is TGTGCTAGTGGTTGGGAGATAGACACTGAAGCTTTCTTT. Supplemented by reference TRBV12-5 and TRBJ1-1, the full variable domain reads DARVTQTPRHKVTEMGQEVTMRCQPILGHNTVFWYRQTMMQGLELLAYFRNRAPLDDSGMPKDRFSAEMPDATLATLKIQPSEPRDSAVYFCASGWEIDTEAFFGQGTRLTVV.